One and the same sample provided the 4 T cell receptor beta chains below, sequenced in a study of T cells in localized non-small cell lung cancer. Only in-frame clones appear in the TCRdb table, and some are missing; sequencing was by immunoSEQ multiplex PCR. The repertoire holds 25,000 to 30,000 clones, 80% to 85% seen once, with 5% to 6.5% in the top ten. Sequenced material: peripheral blood mononuclear cells, taken before any cancer treatment. The receptors derive from a man aged 40-75 years with stage III lung adenocarcinoma.

V gene TRBV28 combines with J gene TRBJ2-1; TRBD1 is a possible D gene (5 bases). CDR3 length: 11 residues. V was pared by 7 bases and J by 6 bases, with 7 bases between. Germline V lookup: CDR1 MDHEN, CDR2 SYDVKM. This CDR3 is CASIRANEQFF. CDR3 coding DNA: TGTGCCAGCATCAGGGCCAATGAGCAGTTCTTC.

Details on this clone: Other DNA sequences in this sample translate to the same CDR3. The chain joins TRBV5-4 to TRBJ2-3; weak D call: TRBD2 (6 bases). The germline CDR1 and CDR2 sequences are SGHNT and YYREEE (reference sequence). V was shortened by 0 bases and J by 1 base, with 9 bases between the two germline ends. The CDR3 is made up of 15 amino acids. CDR3 region: CASSLVGRGTDTQYF. In nucleotides, the CDR3 is TGTGCCAGCAGCTTGGTCGGGAGAGGCACAGATACGCAGTATTTT.

This clone was seen once. V gene TRBV28 combines with J gene TRBJ2-7; 10 bases are shared with TRBD2. CDR3 length: 14 residues. Trimming at V came to 6 bases and at J to 1 base, leaving 3 bases not matched to a gene. Germline V CDR1 and CDR2: MDHEN, SYDVKM. The CDR3 DNA sequence: TGTGCCAGCAGCACACTAGCGGGGTCCTACGAGCAGTACTTC. Translated, it gives CASSTLAGSYEQYF.

This chain connects TRBV28 to TRBJ1-5; D possibly corresponds to TRBD1 (6 bases). The V end was cut by 6 bases, the J end by 2 bases, with 14 bases between. CDR1 and CDR2 from the germline V gene are MDHEN and SYDVKM. The CDR3 totals 15 residues. The CDR3 is CASRGTGFGNQPQHF. CDR3 coding DNA: TGTGCCAGCAGGGGAACAGGGTTTGGCAATCAGCCCCAGCATTTT.